This T cell receptor (beta chain) was captured in a study of blood T cell repertoires in COVID-19. Study information: Samples came from the United States, Italy and Spain, spanning acute and convalescent COVID-19. T cells, B-cell-depleted T cells, or PBMCs provided the cDNA or gDNA that served as material.

The CDR3 has 14 amino acids. Germline-derived CDR1 and CDR2 are SGHTS and YDEGEE. The V gene lost 1 base and the J gene lost 5 bases, with 12 bases spanning the gap. A Seattle source enrolled patients during active infection and followed them longitudinally. Some clones are missing from TCRdb's copy, which holds only in-frame ones; the method was immunoSEQ multiplex PCR. The sample carries some 350,000 clones, about nine tenths recorded once. This receptor was obtained from a woman between 65 and 79 years old with COVID-19, enrolled during active disease. This chain links TRBV5-8 with TRBJ1-2, with D unclear. The sequencing input was peripheral blood. CDR3 loop: CASSLRGLIYGYTF. As DNA, the CDR3 is TGTGCCAGCAGCTTGCGAGGGCTGATTTATGGCTACACCTTC.